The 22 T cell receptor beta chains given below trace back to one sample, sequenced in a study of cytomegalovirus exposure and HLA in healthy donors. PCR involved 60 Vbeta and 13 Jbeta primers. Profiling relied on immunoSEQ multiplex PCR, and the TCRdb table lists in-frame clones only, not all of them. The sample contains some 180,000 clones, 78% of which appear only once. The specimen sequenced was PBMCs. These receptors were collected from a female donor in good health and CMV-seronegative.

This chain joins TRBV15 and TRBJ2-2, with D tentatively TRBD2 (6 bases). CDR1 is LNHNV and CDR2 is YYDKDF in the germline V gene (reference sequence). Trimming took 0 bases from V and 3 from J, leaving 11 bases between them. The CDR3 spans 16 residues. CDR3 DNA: TGTGCCACCAGCAGAGAGCGGGACCTTTACACCGGGGAGCTGTTTTTT. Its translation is CATSRERDLYTGELFF.

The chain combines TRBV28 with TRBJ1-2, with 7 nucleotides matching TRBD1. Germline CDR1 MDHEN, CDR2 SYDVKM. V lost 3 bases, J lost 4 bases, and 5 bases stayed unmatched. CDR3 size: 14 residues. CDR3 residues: CASSLRTGFYGYTF. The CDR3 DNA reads TGTGCCAGCAGTTTGCGGACAGGATTCTATGGCTACACCTTC.

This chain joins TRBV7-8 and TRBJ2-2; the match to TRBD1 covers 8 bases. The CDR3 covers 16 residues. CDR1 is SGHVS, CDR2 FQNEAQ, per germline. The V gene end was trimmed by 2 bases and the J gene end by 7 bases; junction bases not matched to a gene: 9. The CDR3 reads CASSLRDRGGSGELFF. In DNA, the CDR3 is TGTGCCAGCAGCTTAAGAGACAGGGGCGGTAGCGGGGAGCTGTTTTTT.

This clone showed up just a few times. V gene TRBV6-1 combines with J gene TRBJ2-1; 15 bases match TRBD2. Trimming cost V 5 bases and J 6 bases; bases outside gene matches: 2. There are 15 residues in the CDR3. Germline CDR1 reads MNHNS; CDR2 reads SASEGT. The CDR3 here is CASSWTSGGANEQFF. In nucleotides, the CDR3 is TGTGCCAGCAGTTGGACTAGCGGGGGGGCCAATGAGCAGTTCTTC.

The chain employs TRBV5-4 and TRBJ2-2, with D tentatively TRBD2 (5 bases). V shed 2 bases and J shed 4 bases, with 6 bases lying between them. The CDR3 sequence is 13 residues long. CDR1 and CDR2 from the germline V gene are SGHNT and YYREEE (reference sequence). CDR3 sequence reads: CASSFGGTGELFF. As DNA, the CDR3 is TGTGCCAGCAGCTTTGGAGGCACCGGGGAGCTGTTTTTT.

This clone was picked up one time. This CDR3 is CASSLGFTSTDTQYF. CDR3 DNA sequence: TGTGCCAGCAGCTTAGGGTTCACTAGCACAGATACGCAGTATTTT. This chain uses TRBV11-3 with TRBJ2-3, with unresolved D. Deletions cut 1 base from V and 0 bases from J, with 8 bases between. Germline V gene sequence: CDR1 SGHNT, CDR2 YENEEA. The CDR3 totals 15 residues.

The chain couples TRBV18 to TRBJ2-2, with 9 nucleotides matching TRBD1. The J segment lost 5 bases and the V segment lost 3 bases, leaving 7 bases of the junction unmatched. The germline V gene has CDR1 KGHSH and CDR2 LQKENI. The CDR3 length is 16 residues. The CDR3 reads CASSPPGQGQTGELFF. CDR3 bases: TGTGCCAGCTCACCGCCGGGACAGGGCCAAACCGGGGAGCTGTTTTTT.

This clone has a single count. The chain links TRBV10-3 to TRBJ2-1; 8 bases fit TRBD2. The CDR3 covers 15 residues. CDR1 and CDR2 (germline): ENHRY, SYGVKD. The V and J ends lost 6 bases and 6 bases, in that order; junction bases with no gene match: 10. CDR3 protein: CAISPSGRGGNEQFF. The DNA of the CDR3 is TGTGCCATCAGCCCGAGCGGGAGAGGTGGCAATGAGCAGTTCTTC.

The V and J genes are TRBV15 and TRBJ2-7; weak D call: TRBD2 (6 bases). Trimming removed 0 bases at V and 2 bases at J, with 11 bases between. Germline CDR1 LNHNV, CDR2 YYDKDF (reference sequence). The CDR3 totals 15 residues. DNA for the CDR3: TGTGCCACCAGCAGAGATAGGGACTCACCCTACGAGCAGTACTTC. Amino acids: CATSRDRDSPYEQYF.

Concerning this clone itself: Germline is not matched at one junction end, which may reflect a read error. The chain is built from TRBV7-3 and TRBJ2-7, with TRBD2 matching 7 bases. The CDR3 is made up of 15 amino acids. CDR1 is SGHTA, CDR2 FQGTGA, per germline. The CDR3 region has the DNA TGTTCCAGCAGCCGCCTGGGAGGGGTTAATTACGAGCAGTACTTC. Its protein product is CSSSRLGGVNYEQYF. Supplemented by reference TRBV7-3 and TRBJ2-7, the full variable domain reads GAGVSQTPSNKVTEKGKYVELRCDPISGHTALYWYRQSLGQGPEFLIYFQGTGAADDSGLPNDRFFAVRPEGSVSTLKIQRTERGDSAVYLCSSSRLGGVNYEQYFGPGTRLTVT.

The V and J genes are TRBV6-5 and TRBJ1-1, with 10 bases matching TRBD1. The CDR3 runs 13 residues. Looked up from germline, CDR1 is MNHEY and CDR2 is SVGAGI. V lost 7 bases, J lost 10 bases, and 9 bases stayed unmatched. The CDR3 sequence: CASTRDRGGVAFF. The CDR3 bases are TGTGCCAGCACCCGGGACAGGGGAGGAGTAGCTTTCTTT.

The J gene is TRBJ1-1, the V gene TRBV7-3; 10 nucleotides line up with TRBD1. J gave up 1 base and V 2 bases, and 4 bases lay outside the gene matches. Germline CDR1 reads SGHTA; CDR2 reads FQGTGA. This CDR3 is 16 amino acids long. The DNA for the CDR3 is TGTGCCAGCAGCTTACTGGGGACAGGGGCGAACACTGAAGCTTTCTTT. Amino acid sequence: CASSLLGTGANTEAFF.

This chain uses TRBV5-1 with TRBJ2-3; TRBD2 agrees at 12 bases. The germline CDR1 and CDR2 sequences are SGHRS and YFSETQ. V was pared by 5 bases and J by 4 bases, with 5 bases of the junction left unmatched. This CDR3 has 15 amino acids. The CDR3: CASRPSGGGSDTQYF. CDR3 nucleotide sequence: TGCGCCAGCAGACCTAGCGGGGGGGGCTCAGATACGCAGTATTTT.

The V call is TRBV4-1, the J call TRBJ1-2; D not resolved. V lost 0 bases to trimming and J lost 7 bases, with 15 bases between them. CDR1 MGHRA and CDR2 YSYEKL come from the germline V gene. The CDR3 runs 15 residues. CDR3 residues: CASSQDLRSLLGYTF. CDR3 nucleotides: TGCGCCAGCAGCCAAGATCTCCGGTCCCTTCTTGGCTACACCTTC.

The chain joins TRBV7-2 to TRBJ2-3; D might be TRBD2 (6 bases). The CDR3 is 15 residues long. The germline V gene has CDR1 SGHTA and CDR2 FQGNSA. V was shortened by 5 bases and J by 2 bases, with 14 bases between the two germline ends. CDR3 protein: CASSLRSGPTDTQYF. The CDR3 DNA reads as TGTGCCAGCAGCCTCCGTAGCGGTCCCACAGATACGCAGTATTTT.

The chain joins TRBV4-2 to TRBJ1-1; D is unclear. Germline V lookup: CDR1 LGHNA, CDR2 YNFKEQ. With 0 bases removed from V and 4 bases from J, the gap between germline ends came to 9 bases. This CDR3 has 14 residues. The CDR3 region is CASSQDGSGTEAFF. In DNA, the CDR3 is TGTGCCAGCAGCCAAGATGGCAGCGGCACTGAAGCTTTCTTT.

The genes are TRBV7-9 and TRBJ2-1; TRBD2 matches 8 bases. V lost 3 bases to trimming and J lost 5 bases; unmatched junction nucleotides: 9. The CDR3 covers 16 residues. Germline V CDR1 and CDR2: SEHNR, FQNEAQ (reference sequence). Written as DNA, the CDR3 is TGTGCCAGCAGCTTGTCCCCCGGGAGGGTAAACAATGAGCAGTTCTTC. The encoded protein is CASSLSPGRVNNEQFF.

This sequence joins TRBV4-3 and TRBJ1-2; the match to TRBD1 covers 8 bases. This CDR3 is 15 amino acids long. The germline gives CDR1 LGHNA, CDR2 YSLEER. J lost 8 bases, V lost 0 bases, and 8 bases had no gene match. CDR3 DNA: TGCGCCAGCAGCCAAGAGGGGGGCGCAGGGGGCGGCTACACCTTC. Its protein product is CASSQEGGAGGGYTF.

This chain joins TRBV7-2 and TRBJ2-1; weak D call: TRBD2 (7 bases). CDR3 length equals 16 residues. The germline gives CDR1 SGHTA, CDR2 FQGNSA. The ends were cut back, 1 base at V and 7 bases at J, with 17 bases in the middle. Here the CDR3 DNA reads TGTGCCAGCAGCTTAGTGGGGGGGGCGAGTGGTAATGAGCAGTTCTTC. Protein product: CASSLVGGASGNEQFF. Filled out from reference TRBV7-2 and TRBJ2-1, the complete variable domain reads GAGVSQSPSNKVTEKGKDVELRCDPISGHTALYWYRQSLGQGLEFLIYFQGNSAPDKSGLPSDRFSAERTGGSVSTLTIQRTQQEDSAVYLCASSLVGGASGNEQFFGPGTRLTVL.

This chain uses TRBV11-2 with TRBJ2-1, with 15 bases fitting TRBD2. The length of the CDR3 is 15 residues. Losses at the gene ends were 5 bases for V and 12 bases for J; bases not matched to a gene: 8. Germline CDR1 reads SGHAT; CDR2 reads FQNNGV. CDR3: CASSRAGTSGGRQFF. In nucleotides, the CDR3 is TGTGCCAGCAGCAGAGCCGGGACTAGCGGGGGGAGGCAGTTCTTC.

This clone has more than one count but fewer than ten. CDR3 nucleotide sequence: TGTGCCAGCGATGGGGGGAACAATGAGCAGTTCTTC. Encoded protein: CASDGGNNEQFF. The V call is TRBV2, the J call TRBJ2-1; a possible D gene is TRBD2 (6 bases). Trimming stripped 8 bases from V and 5 bases from J, with 10 bases between. Germline values: CDR1 SNHLY, CDR2 FYNNEI. CDR3 size: 12 residues. The full variable domain, with the rest looked up from reference TRBV2 and TRBJ2-1, is EPEVTQTPSHQVTQMGQEVILRCVPISNHLYFYWYRQILGQKVEFLVSFYNNEISEKSEIFDDQFSVERPDGSNFTLKIRSTKLEDSAMYFCASDGGNNEQFFGPGTRLTVL.

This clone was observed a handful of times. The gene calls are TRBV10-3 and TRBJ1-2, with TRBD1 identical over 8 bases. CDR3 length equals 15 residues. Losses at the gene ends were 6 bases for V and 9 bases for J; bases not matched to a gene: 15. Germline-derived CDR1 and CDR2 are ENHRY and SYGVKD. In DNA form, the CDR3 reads TGTGCCATCAGCAGAGCCGGACAGGGACGTAGCAGCTACACCTTC. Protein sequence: CAISRAGQGRSSYTF.